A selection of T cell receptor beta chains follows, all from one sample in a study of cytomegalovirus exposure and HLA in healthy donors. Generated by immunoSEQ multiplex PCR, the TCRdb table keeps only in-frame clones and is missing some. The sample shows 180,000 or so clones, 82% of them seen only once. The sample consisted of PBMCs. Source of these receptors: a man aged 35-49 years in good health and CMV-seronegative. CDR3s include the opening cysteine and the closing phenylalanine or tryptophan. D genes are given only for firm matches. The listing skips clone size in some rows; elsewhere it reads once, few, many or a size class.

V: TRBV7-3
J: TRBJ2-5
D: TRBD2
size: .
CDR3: CASSLTSGRGETQYF
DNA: TGTGCCAGCAGCTTGACTAGCGGGAGGGGGGAGACCCAGTACTTC

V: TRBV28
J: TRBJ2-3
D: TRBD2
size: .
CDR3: CASSFSGGTRDTQYF
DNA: TGTGCCAGCAGTTTTTCGGGGGGGACCAGAGATACGCAGTATTTT

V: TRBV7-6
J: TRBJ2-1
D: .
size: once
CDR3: CASSSRTISYNEQFF
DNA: TGTGCCAGCAGCTCACGGACTATCTCCTACAATGAGCAGTTCTTC

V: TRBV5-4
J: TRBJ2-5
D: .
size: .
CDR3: CASSLPLGGGETQYF
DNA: TGTGCCAGCAGCCTTCCTTTGGGAGGTGGTGAGACCCAGTACTTC

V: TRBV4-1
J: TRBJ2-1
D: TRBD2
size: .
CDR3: CASSQEKAGGRNEQFF
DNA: TGCGCCAGCAGCCAAGAAAAAGCGGGGGGGCGGAATGAGCAGTTCTTC

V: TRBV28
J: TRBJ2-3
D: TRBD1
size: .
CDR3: CASSFRGQGTDTQYF
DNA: TGTGCCAGCAGTTTTAGGGGACAGGGGACAGATACGCAGTATTTT

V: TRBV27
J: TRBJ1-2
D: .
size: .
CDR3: CASSFSLGADGYTF
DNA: TGTGCCAGCAGTTTTTCCTTGGGGGCGGATGGCTACACCTTC

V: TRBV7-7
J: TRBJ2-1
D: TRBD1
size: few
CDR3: CASSLGQGPYNEQFF
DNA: TGTGCTAGCAGCTTAGGACAGGGGCCGTACAATGAGCAGTTCTTC

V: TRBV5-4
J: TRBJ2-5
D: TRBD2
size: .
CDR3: CASGATSGRGKTQYF
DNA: TGTGCCAGCGGGGCGACTAGCGGGAGGGGAAAGACCCAGTACTTC

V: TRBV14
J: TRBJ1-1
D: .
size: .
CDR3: CASSIRRDPEAFF
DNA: TGTGCCAGCAGTATCAGGCGGGATCCTGAAGCTTTCTTT

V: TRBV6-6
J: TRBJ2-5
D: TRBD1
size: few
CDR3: CASRQDRVETQYF
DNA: TGTGCCAGCAGACAAGACAGGGTGGAGACCCAGTACTTC

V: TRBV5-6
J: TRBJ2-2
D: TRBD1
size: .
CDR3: CASSPGTGRNTGELFF
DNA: TGTGCCAGCAGCCCCGGGACAGGTCGGAACACCGGGGAGCTGTTTTTT

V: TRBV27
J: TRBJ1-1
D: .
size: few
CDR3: CASSWSGALNTEAFF
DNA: TGTGCCAGCAGTTGGTCAGGGGCTTTGAACACTGAAGCTTTCTTT

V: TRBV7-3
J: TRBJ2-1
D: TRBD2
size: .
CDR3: CASSLRLAGVNEQFF
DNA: TGTGCCAGCAGCTTAAGGTTAGCGGGAGTGAATGAGCAGTTCTTC

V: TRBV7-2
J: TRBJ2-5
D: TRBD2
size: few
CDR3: CASSSRTSGRWNQETQYF
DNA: TGTGCCAGCAGCTCAAGGACTAGCGGGAGATGGAACCAAGAGACCCAGTACTTC

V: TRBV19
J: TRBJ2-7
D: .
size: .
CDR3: CASSDSTYEQYF
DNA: TGTGCCAGTTCGGACAGTACTTACGAGCAGTACTTC

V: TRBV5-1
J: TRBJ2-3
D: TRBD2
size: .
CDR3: CASSLGPSGGVTDTQYF
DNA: TGCGCCAGCAGCTTGGGTCCTAGCGGGGGGGTCACAGATACGCAGTATTTT

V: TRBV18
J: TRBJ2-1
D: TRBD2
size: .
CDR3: CASSLLLAGGHEQFF
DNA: TGTGCCAGCTCACTCCTACTAGCGGGAGGACATGAGCAGTTCTTC

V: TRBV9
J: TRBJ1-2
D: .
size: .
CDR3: CASSDRAGIGGYTF
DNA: TGTGCCAGCAGCGACCGCGCAGGGATCGGTGGCTACACCTTC

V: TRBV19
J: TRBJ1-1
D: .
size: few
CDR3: CASTVGRNTEAFF
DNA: TGTGCCAGCACTGTAGGGAGGAACACTGAAGCTTTCTTT

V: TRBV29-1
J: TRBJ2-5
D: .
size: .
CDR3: CSVEVGAGETQYF
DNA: TGCAGCGTTGAAGTGGGGGCTGGGGAGACCCAGTACTTC

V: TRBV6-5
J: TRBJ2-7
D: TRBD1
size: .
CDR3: CASRGQESSYEQYF
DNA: TGTGCCAGCAGGGGACAGGAGAGCTCCTACGAGCAGTACTTC

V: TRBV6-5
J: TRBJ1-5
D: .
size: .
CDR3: CASSYRAGSNQPQHF
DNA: TGTGCCAGCAGTTACAGGGCGGGTAGCAATCAGCCCCAGCATTTT

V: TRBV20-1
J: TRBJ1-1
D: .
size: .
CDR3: CSAIDGRGAFF
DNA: TGCAGTGCTATAGACGGCAGGGGAGCTTTCTTT

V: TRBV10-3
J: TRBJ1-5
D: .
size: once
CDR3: CAISELDSNQPQHF
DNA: TGTGCCATCAGTGAGCTAGATAGCAATCAGCCCCAGCATTTT